This TCR beta chain was sequenced during a study of T cell changes during pregnancy in multiple sclerosis (dated by TCRdb to between 2018 and 2020). Study-level background: The study looked at changes in the T cell repertoire across pregnancy in women with multiple sclerosis.

As concerns this clone: Its antigen is not yet known. Within one base of it there is no much larger clone, and no base qualities were kept.

The library was made by the immunoSEQ multiplex PCR assay. As stored in TCRdb, this immuneACCESS dataset retains in-frame rearrangements with V and J assigned. A fraction of the clones does not appear; measured against another copy, unresolved V genes explain less than half of the discrepancy, and the remainder lacks a known reason. This sample comprises 40,000 to 55,000 clones, 85% to 95% of them detected only once. The top ten constitute about 3% of the sample. Via the germline V gene, CDR1 is MGHRA and CDR2 YSYEKL. The CDR3 goes from the cysteine to the phenylalanine over 16 residues. Only the CDR3 DNA is retained, 48 bases long and in frame from the first base. V was cut back by 1 base and J by 5 bases, leaving a gap of 15 bases between them.

The specimen was CD8+ T cells from peripheral blood mononuclear cells, collected in the second trimester of pregnancy. The source is a female donor with multiple sclerosis, enrolled in a pregnancy study. The V gene is TRBV4-1 and the J gene is TRBJ1-5, with the D gene not confidently named. CDR3 sequence: CASSQGTLGRDQPQHF. Here is the DNA: TGCGCCAGCAGCCAAGGGACTCTAGGACGGGATCAGCCCCAGCATTTT.